This passage covers 28 T cell receptor beta chains from one sample sequenced in a study of shared clonotypes between healthy human individuals. Only CD45RO-negative cells positively selected for CCR7 counted as naive CD8 cells, so terminally differentiated effector memory CD45RA+ cells were excluded. Only in-frame clones appear in the TCRdb table, and some are missing; sequencing was by immunoSEQ multiplex PCR. The table lists a few million clones, 85% to 95% of them singletons, with more than 1.5% in the top ten. The sample was naive CD8+ T cells from PBMCs. Receptors were obtained from a man aged 18 to 29 in good health. Some clones in this sample may be carry-over from other donors' samples.

CDR3 in DNA: TGTGCCAGCAGCAAAGAGACGGAAACCTTGAATGGCTACACCTTC. The encoded protein is CASSKETETLNGYTF. The chain has TRBV5-6 and TRBJ1-2; D is unresolved. Per the germline V gene, CDR1 is SGHDT and CDR2 is YYEEEE. V was trimmed by 4 bases and J by 6 bases, leaving 19 bases between them. The CDR3 length is 15 residues. Full variable domain (rest looked up from reference TRBV5-6 and TRBJ1-2): DAGVTQSPTHLIKTRGQQVTLRCSPKSGHDTVSWYQQALGQGPQFIFQYYEEEERQRGNFPDRFSGHQFPNYSSELNVNALLLGDSALYLCASSKETETLNGYTFGSGTRLTVV.

The chain recombines TRBV2 with TRBJ2-3; 7 nucleotides line up with TRBD1. This CDR3 has 15 amino acids. Germline lookup yields CDR1 SNHLY and CDR2 FYNNEI. With 6 bases clipped from V and 1 base from J, the junction kept 7 bases outside the gene matches. The CDR3 nucleotides are TGTGCCAGCAGCGCCCGGGACAGAGGCACAGATACGCAGTATTTT. Protein: CASSARDRGTDTQYF. Variable domain in full (rest from reference TRBV2 and TRBJ2-3): EPEVTQTPSHQVTQMGQEVILRCVPISNHLYFYWYRQILGQKVEFLVSFYNNEISEKSEIFDDQFSVERPDGSNFTLKIRSTKLEDSAMYFCASSARDRGTDTQYFGPGTRLTVL.

The chain employs TRBV2 and TRBJ2-7; possible D gene TRBD1, 6 bases. The V end lost 7 bases, the J end lost 6 bases, and 16 bases lay between the germline ends. The CDR3 is 13 residues long. The germline V gene encodes CDR1 SNHLY and CDR2 FYNNEI. The CDR3 is CASKRQARGEQYF. In DNA form, the CDR3 reads TGTGCCAGCAAAAGACAGGCTAGGGGCGAGCAGTACTTC.

The V gene is TRBV30, the J gene TRBJ2-1, with unresolved D. Germline CDR1 reads GTSNPN; CDR2 reads SVGIG (reference sequence). The CDR3 has 13 residues. Trimming shortened V by 3 bases and J by 5 bases, and 11 bases separated the two germline ends. The CDR3 nucleotides are TGTGCCTGGAGCCGTCCACTCGACAATGAGCAGTTCTTC. Protein sequence: CAWSRPLDNEQFF.

This clone was seen once. The chain joins TRBV9 to TRBJ2-1, with D possibly being TRBD2 (6 bases). Trimming left V 0 bases short and J 4 bases short, with 11 bases between. This CDR3 has 15 residues. In germline, CDR1 is SGDLS, CDR2 YYNGEE. The CDR3 reads CASSVEDYHYNEQFF. The CDR3 DNA reads as TGTGCCAGCAGCGTAGAGGACTACCATTACAATGAGCAGTTCTTC.

The chain uses TRBV25-1 and TRBJ2-5; possible D gene TRBD2, 5 bases. V was trimmed by 6 bases and J by 5 bases, leaving 16 bases between them. The germline CDR1 and CDR2 sequences are MGHDK and SYGVNS. CDR3 length: 14 amino acids. The CDR3 is CASSLRELEETQYF. CDR3 sequence (DNA): TGTGCCAGCAGCCTGAGGGAACTAGAGGAGACCCAGTACTTC.

V gene TRBV28 combines with J gene TRBJ1-5; unclear D gene. V was trimmed by 3 bases and J by 4 bases, leaving 7 bases between them. Germline V gene sequence: CDR1 MDHEN, CDR2 SYDVKM. The CDR3 has 13 amino acids. CDR3 residues: CASSFVANQPQHF. The CDR3 nucleotides read TGTGCCAGCAGTTTCGTAGCAAATCAGCCCCAGCATTTT.

The gene calls are TRBV7-3 and TRBJ2-5; a possible D gene is TRBD2 (6 bases). V was clipped by 2 bases and J by 0 bases, with 13 bases between them. This CDR3 is built from 16 residues. Germline lookup yields CDR1 SGHTA and CDR2 FQGTGA. CDR3 protein: CASSLVGGVDQETQYF. The CDR3 DNA follows: TGTGCCAGCAGCTTAGTGGGGGGAGTAGACCAAGAGACCCAGTACTTC.

To note about this clone: Other nucleotide sequences from this sample produce the same CDR3. This rearrangement joins TRBV12-5 to TRBJ2-2, with unresolved D. The CDR3 totals 13 residues. The germline V gene has CDR1 LGHNT and CDR2 FRNRAP. The V end was cut by 3 bases, the J end by 0 bases, with 2 bases between. The CDR3 loop is CASGLTNTGELFF. CDR3 DNA: TGTGCTAGTGGTTTAACGAACACCGGGGAGCTGTTTTTT.

The rearrangement joins TRBV2 to TRBJ2-1; TRBD2 matches 11 bases. This CDR3 is 16 amino acids long. The V and J ends lost 1 base and 7 bases, in that order; junction bases with no gene match: 6. Germline V gene data show CDR1 as SNHLY and CDR2 as FYNNEI. CDR3 bases: TGTGCCAGCAGTGAAGGGACTAGCGGGTTAGGGAATGAGCAGTTCTTC. Translated, it gives CASSEGTSGLGNEQFF.

In nucleotides, the CDR3 is TGTGCCAGTAGTATTCTCGGGACCAACACCGGGGAGCTGTTTTTT. As protein: CASSILGTNTGELFF. This sequence joins TRBV19 and TRBJ2-2; D possibly uses TRBD1 or TRBD2 (5 bases each). V was shortened by 3 bases and J by 2 bases, with 10 bases between the two germline ends. The CDR3 totals 15 residues. In germline, CDR1 is LNHDA, CDR2 SQIVND (reference sequence). The variable domain in full, with the rest retrieved from reference TRBV19 and TRBJ2-2, is DGGITQSPKYLFRKEGQNVTLSCEQNLNHDAMYWYRQDPGQGLRLIYYSQIVNDFQKGDIAEGYSVSREKKESFPLTVTSAQKNPTAFYLCASSILGTNTGELFFGEGSRLTVL.

The CDR3 region has the DNA TGTGCCACCAGCAGAGAAACAGGGTTTGGGAACAATGAGCAGTTCTTC. This gives the protein CATSRETGFGNNEQFF. J is TRBJ2-1 and V is TRBV15, with D perhaps TRBD1 (6 bases). The CDR3 runs to 16 residues. CDR1 LNHNV and CDR2 YYDKDF come from the germline V gene (reference sequence). V was trimmed by 0 bases and J by 5 bases, leaving 14 bases between them.

This clone showed up just once. V usage is TRBV6-1 and J usage is TRBJ2-3, with D perhaps TRBD2 (5 bases). Trimming took off 10 bases at V and 4 bases at J, with 18 bases between the two ends. The CDR3 sequence is 14 residues long. The V gene's germline CDR1 is MNHNS and CDR2 SASEGT. The CDR3 sequence is CATRDQFGADTQYF. The CDR3 coding sequence is TGTGCCACCCGGGATCAGTTCGGCGCAGATACGCAGTATTTT.

The chain recombines TRBV7-6 with TRBJ2-2; D is perhaps TRBD1 (6 bases). Germline CDR1 reads SGHVS; CDR2 reads FNYEAQ. The CDR3 is 18 amino acids. The V gene lost 5 bases and the J gene lost 5 bases, with 24 bases spanning the gap. The CDR3 nucleotides read TGTGCCAGCAGCCGGCCGCGTCAGCAGGACAGCGGTACCGGGGAGCTGTTTTTT. Translation: CASSRPRQQDSGTGELFF. Filled out from reference TRBV7-6 and TRBJ2-2, the complete variable domain reads GAGVSQSPRYKVTKRGQDVALRCDPISGHVSLYWYRQALGQGPEFLTYFNYEAQQDKSGLPNDRFSAERPEGSISTLTIQRTEQRDSAMYRCASSRPRQQDSGTGELFFGEGSRLTVL.

This chain links TRBV7-3 with TRBJ2-1, with 12 bases aligning to TRBD2. The germline gives CDR1 SGHTA, CDR2 FQGTGA. The ends lost 1 base at V and 6 bases at J; junction bases unmatched: 4. The CDR3 extends over 16 amino acids. This chain's CDR3 is CASSLSTSGRSNEQFF. CDR3 sequence (DNA): TGTGCCAGCAGCTTAAGTACTAGCGGGAGGTCCAATGAGCAGTTCTTC.

J is TRBJ1-2 and V is TRBV14; D is possibly TRBD1 (5 bases). Trimming shortened V by 2 bases and J by 4 bases, and 8 bases separated the two germline ends. CDR3 length: 13 amino acids. From germline, CDR1 is SGHDN and CDR2 FVKESK. The CDR3 coding sequence is TGTGCCAGCAGCCAACGGGACCTCTATGGCTACACCTTC. Translated: CASSQRDLYGYTF.

The rearrangement joins TRBV30 to TRBJ2-7, with 13 positions matching TRBD2. The CDR3 loop spans 18 amino acids. V was clipped by 1 base and J by 2 bases; unmatched bases: 11. Per germline, CDR1 GTSNPN and CDR2 SVGIG (reference sequence). This chain's CDR3 is CAWSAPKGLAGPTYEQYF. The CDR3 bases are TGTGCCTGGAGTGCTCCCAAGGGACTAGCGGGACCTACCTACGAGCAGTACTTC.

V and J are TRBV6-5 and TRBJ2-3; 8 bases fit TRBD2. CDR3 length: 15 residues. The ends lost 2 bases at V and 3 bases at J; junction bases unmatched: 4. Germline CDR1 reads MNHEY; CDR2 reads SVGAGI. Here the CDR3 DNA reads TGTGCCAGCAGTTACACGGGACTAGGGACAGATACGCAGTATTTT. This codes for CASSYTGLGTDTQYF.

The chain uses TRBV4-1 and TRBJ2-7, with D possibly matching TRBD2 (5 bases). Per germline, CDR1 MGHRA and CDR2 YSYEKL. The length of the CDR3 is 14 residues. V was clipped by 4 bases and J by 2 bases, with 12 bases between them. The CDR3 DNA is TGCGCCAGCAGCCTAGAAGCGGCTACCTACGAGCAGTACTTC. Protein sequence: CASSLEAATYEQYF.

CDR3 in amino acids: CASSLDIMEETQYF. CDR3 coding DNA: TGTGCCAGCAGTTTAGACATAATGGAAGAGACCCAGTACTTC. The V and J genes are TRBV28 and TRBJ2-5; D gene uncertain. Germline CDR1 is MDHEN and CDR2 is SYDVKM. This CDR3 is built from 14 residues. Trimming took 2 bases from V and 3 from J, leaving 10 bases between them.

The chain has TRBV28 and TRBJ2-3; 14 positions agree with TRBD2. The germline CDR1 and CDR2 sequences are MDHEN and SYDVKM. Trimming took 10 bases from V and 5 from J; bases not matched to a gene: 5. This CDR3 region has 14 residues. The CDR3 DNA reads TGTGCCACCTCCGGGACTAGCGGGAGAGATACGCAGTATTTT. Residues: CATSGTSGRDTQYF.

This chain links TRBV13 with TRBJ2-5; 8 bases are a match to TRBD2. Looked up from germline, CDR1 is PRHDT and CDR2 is FYEKMQ (reference sequence). This CDR3 has 14 residues. V dropped 2 bases and J dropped 3; count of bases not matched to a gene: 2. CDR3 sequence: CASSLPGGEETQYF. CDR3 nucleotides: TGTGCCAGCAGCTTACCGGGAGGGGAAGAGACCCAGTACTTC.

This clone turned up a few times. The genes are TRBV18 and TRBJ1-2; maybe TRBD1 (6 bases). Germline-derived CDR1 and CDR2 are KGHSH and LQKENI. V shed 5 bases and J shed 4 bases, with 8 bases lying between them. The CDR3 has 12 residues. This CDR3 reads CASSTGIYGYTF. The CDR3 nucleotides are TGTGCCAGCTCAACAGGGATCTATGGCTACACCTTC.

The chain links TRBV2 to TRBJ1-1; D possibly corresponds to TRBD1 (5 bases). The CDR3 has 13 residues. The V and J ends lost 4 bases and 6 bases respectively, with 12 bases between them. Germline-derived CDR1 and CDR2 are SNHLY and FYNNEI. The chain's CDR3 is CASSAAGSPEAFF. CDR3 DNA sequence: TGTGCCAGCAGTGCCGCAGGGAGCCCTGAAGCTTTCTTT.

The rearrangement uses TRBV19 and TRBJ2-7, with D tentatively TRBD2 (5 bases). Deletions cut 3 bases from V and 0 bases from J, with 12 bases between. CDR3 length equals 15 residues. From germline, CDR1 is LNHDA and CDR2 SQIVND (reference sequence). The CDR3 region is CASSISAADSYEQYF. As DNA, the CDR3 is TGTGCCAGTAGTATTTCGGCAGCGGACTCCTACGAGCAGTACTTC. The full variable domain, completed using reference TRBV19 and TRBJ2-7, is DGGITQSPKYLFRKEGQNVTLSCEQNLNHDAMYWYRQDPGQGLRLIYYSQIVNDFQKGDIAEGYSVSREKKESFPLTVTSAQKNPTAFYLCASSISAADSYEQYFGPGTRLTVT.

The rearrangement joins TRBV28 to TRBJ2-1; 7 nucleotides agree with TRBD2. The junction had 9 bases not matched to a gene; V was cut back by 10 bases and J by 3 bases. The CDR3 is made up of 14 amino acids. The germline V gene has CDR1 MDHEN and CDR2 SYDVKM. This CDR3 reads CATRWASGYNEQFF. The DNA of the CDR3 is TGTGCCACAAGATGGGCTAGCGGCTACAATGAGCAGTTCTTC.

J is TRBJ2-7 and V is TRBV28; D unclear. Germline V lookup: CDR1 MDHEN, CDR2 SYDVKM. V was shortened by 6 bases and J by 1 base, with 16 bases between the two germline ends. The CDR3 spans 15 residues. The CDR3 DNA is TGTGCCAGCAGCTGGAGTAATGCCCTATCCTACGAGCAGTACTTC. Translation gives CASSWSNALSYEQYF. Variable domain in full (rest from reference TRBV28 and TRBJ2-7): DVKVTQSSRYLVKRTGEKVFLECVQDMDHENMFWYRQDPGLGLRLIYFSYDVKMKEKGDIPEGYSVSREKKERFSLILESASTNQTSMYLCASSWSNALSYEQYFGPGTRLTVT.

The genes are TRBV6-1 and TRBJ1-1; D remains unclear. CDR1 and CDR2 (germline): MNHNS, SASEGT. There are 15 residues in the CDR3. The germline V and J ends were trimmed by 3 bases and 3 bases, with 14 bases remaining between them. CDR3 amino acids: CASSDFRRRDTEAFF. The CDR3 nucleotides read TGTGCCAGCAGTGATTTTCGAAGGAGGGACACTGAAGCTTTCTTT.